These 7 T cell receptor beta chains share one sample of origin, sequenced in a study of tissue T cells after allogeneic stem cell transplantation. The data were produced by immunoSEQ multiplex PCR, yet TCRdb's version contains in-frame clones alone and is incomplete. The table shows about 22,000 clones, with over 55% occurring only once. What was sequenced was spleen. These receptors were obtained from a female BALB/c mouse in good health. The mouse line has the MHC haplotype H2-d.

To note about this clone: Genes and germline are mouse. The read terminates 1 residue before the CDR3 end, so the remaining end is supplied by the germline J gene. The chain links TRBV19 to TRBJ2-2, with D perhaps matching TRBD1 (6 bases). In germline, CDR1 is FNHDT, CDR2 SITEND (reference sequence). Between the trimmed V and J ends, which lost 5 bases and 0 bases, there was a span of 11 bases. This CDR3 is 15 amino acids long. The covered CDR3 bases are TGTGCCAGCAGAACCGGGACATCAAACACCGGGCAGCTCTAC. Protein product: CASRTGTSNTGQLY. The complete CDR3 reads CASRTGTSNTGQLYF. The whole variable domain, remainder taken from reference TRBV19 and TRBJ2-2, is GGIITQTPKFLIGQEGQKLTLKCQQNFNHDTMYWYRQDSGKGLRLIYYSITENDLQKGDLSEGYDASREKKSSFSLTVTSAQKNEMAVFLCASRTGTSNTGQLYFGEGSKLTVL.

For this clone: The gene symbols are mouse symbols. Read coverage stops 1 residue before the CDR3 terminus; the germline J gene supplies the remainder. The chain couples TRBV1 to TRBJ2-4, with no clear D. From germline, CDR1 is NSQYPW and CDR2 LRSPGD (reference sequence). The CDR3 consists of 13 residues. Deletions cut 0 bases from V and 5 bases from J, with 6 bases between. The chain's CDR3 is CTCSADLGNTLYF. The CDR3 bases that were read are TGCACCTGCAGTGCAGATCTCGGAAACACCTTGTAC.

On this clone: Gene labels here are mouse ones. The read halts 1 residue ahead of the CDR3 end, with the missing end drawn from the germline J gene. J is TRBJ2-4 and V is TRBV31, with 9 bases fitting TRBD1. The CDR3 spans 15 residues. The germline V gene has CDR1 GKSSPN and CDR2 SITVG. J lost 0 bases, V lost 3 bases, and 4 bases had no gene match. The CDR3 protein is CAWSWDRDSQNTLYF. The CDR3 DNA, read in part, is TGTGCCTGGAGCTGGGACAGGGATAGTCAAAACACCTTGTAC.

Regarding this clone: Mouse gene names apply. The read stops 1 residue short of the end of the CDR3; the missing end is completed from the germline J gene. The chain combines TRBV17 with TRBJ2-5, with TRBD2 identical over 8 bases. Germline V gene data show CDR1 as MNHDT and CDR2 as YYDKIL. Trimming at V came to 0 bases and at J to 0 bases, leaving 2 bases not matched to a gene. The CDR3 contains 16 residues. The covered CDR3 bases are TGTGCTAGCAGTAGAGATGGGGGGGTTAACCAAGACACCCAGTAC. Amino acid sequence: CASSRDGGVNQDTQY. The CDR3 in full is CASSRDGGVNQDTQYF.

About this clone itself: Germline and genes here are mouse. Incomplete CDR3 DNA: TGTGCCAGCAGTGATGGACAGGGGGGAAGTCAAAACACCTTGTAC. This codes for CASSDGQGGSQNTLY. The full-length CDR3 reads as CASSDGQGGSQNTLYF. This chain uses TRBV13-1 with TRBJ2-4, with 9 bases aligning to TRBD1. The DNA ends 1 residue before the CDR3 does, and the rest of the CDR3 is filled in from the germline J gene. J was trimmed by 0 bases and V by 0 bases; bases with no gene match: 2. Per germline, CDR1 NSHNY and CDR2 SYGAGN. The CDR3 loop spans 16 amino acids.

Turning to this clone: Gene names denote mouse genes. The CDR3 extends 1 residue past the end of the read, so its final part is completed from the germline J gene. The chain recombines TRBV5 with TRBJ1-2; D possibly corresponds to TRBD1 (5 bases). The CDR3 length is 14 residues. Trimming stripped 2 bases from V and 3 bases from J, with 10 bases between. The germline gives CDR1 LGHNA, CDR2 YNLKQL (reference sequence). The sequenced CDR3 bases are TGTGCCAGCAGCCAAAAGGGGTGGGACTCCGACTACACC. Amino acid sequence: CASSQKGWDSDYT. The CDR3, in full, reads CASSQKGWDSDYTF.

Regarding this clone: Gene names refer to mouse genes. The observed sequence ends 1 residue before the CDR3 terminus, with the missing tail filled in from the germline J gene. The chain is built from TRBV14 and TRBJ1-5; D is possibly TRBD1 (6 bases). Germline assignment: CDR1 SGHDT and CDR2 FRDEAV. V lost 0 bases to trimming and J lost 7 bases, with 8 bases between them. The CDR3 has 13 amino acids. CDR3 DNA (partial): TGTGCCAGCAGTTTCTGGGGACATCAGGCTCCGCTT. As protein: CASSFWGHQAPL. The CDR3 in its entirety is CASSFWGHQAPLF.